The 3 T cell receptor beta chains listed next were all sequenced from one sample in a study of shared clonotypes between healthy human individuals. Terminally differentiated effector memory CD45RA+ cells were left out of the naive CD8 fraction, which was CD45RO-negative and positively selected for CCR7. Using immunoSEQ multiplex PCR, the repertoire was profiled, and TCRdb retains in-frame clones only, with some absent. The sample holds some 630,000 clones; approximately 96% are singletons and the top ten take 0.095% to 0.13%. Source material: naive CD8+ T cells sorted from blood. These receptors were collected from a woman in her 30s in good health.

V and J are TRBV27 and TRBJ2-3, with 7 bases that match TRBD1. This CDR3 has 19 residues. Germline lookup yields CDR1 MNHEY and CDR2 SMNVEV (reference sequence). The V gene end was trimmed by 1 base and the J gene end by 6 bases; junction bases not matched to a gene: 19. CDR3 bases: TGTGCCAGCAGTTTATTATTTGGTGTAGGCGGTCCCAGGGGGGATACGCAGTATTTT. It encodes CASSLLFGVGGPRGDTQYF.

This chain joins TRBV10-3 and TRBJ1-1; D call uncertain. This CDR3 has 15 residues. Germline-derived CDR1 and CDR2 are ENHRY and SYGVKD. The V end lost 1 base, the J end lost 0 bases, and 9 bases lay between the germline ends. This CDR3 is CAISEWRDMNTEAFF. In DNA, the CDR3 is TGTGCCATCAGTGAGTGGAGAGACATGAACACTGAAGCTTTCTTT.

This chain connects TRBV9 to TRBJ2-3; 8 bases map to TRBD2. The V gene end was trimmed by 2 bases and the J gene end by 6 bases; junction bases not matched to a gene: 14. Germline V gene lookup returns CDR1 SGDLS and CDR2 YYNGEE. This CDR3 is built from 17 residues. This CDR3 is CASSVTETSGRGDTQYF. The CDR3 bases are TGTGCCAGCAGCGTTACAGAAACTAGCGGCCGGGGGGATACGCAGTATTTT.